The 7 T cell receptor beta chains given below trace back to one sample, sequenced in a study of blood T cell repertoires in COVID-19. Profiling relied on immunoSEQ multiplex PCR, and the TCRdb table lists in-frame clones only, not all of them. The sample consists of some 460,000 clones, roughly 85% of them appearing once. Sequenced material: PBMCs or T cells enriched from blood (not recorded which). These receptors were taken from a woman between 18 and 30 years old with acute COVID-19.

The V call is TRBV27, the J call TRBJ2-7, with a weak D call TRBD1 (6 bases). The CDR3 loop spans 14 amino acids. CDR1 MNHEY and CDR2 SMNVEV come from the germline V gene (reference sequence). V shed 1 base and J shed 6 bases, with 13 bases lying between them. In DNA, the CDR3 is TGTGCCAGCAGTTTATTATCGACAGGTGGCGAGCAGTACTTC. Protein sequence: CASSLLSTGGEQYF.

This clone appeared a single time. The chain recombines TRBV7-8 with TRBJ1-4, with D uncertain. Deletions cut 3 bases from V and 8 bases from J, with 13 bases between. The CDR3 has 14 residues. Germline CDR1 is SGHVS and CDR2 is FQNEAQ. The CDR3 sequence: CASSLAVRREKLFF. The DNA for the CDR3 is TGTGCCAGCAGCTTGGCGGTTCGTAGAGAAAAACTGTTTTTT.

The chain carries TRBV3-1 (or the pseudogene TRBV3-2) and TRBJ1-1; TRBD1 matches 12 bases. V was clipped by 3 bases and J by 8 bases; unmatched bases: 7. Germline V gene data show CDR1 as LGHDT and CDR2 as YNNKEL (reference sequence). CDR3 length equals 15 residues. In DNA, the CDR3 is TGTGCCAGCAGCCAGATCGGGACAGGGGGCGCGGAAGCTTTCTTT. It codes for CASSQIGTGGAEAFF.

The J gene is TRBJ2-7, the V gene TRBV10-1, with 12 bases aligning to TRBD2. In germline, CDR1 is WNHNN, CDR2 SYGVQD (reference sequence). V was clipped by 5 bases and J by 4 bases; unmatched bases: 3. The CDR3 runs to 14 residues. Here the CDR3 reads CASSLTSGGYEQYF. The CDR3 bases are TGCGCCAGCAGTTTGACTAGCGGGGGTTACGAGCAGTACTTC.

This clone was found a few times. The chain is built from TRBV28 and TRBJ1-1; maybe TRBD1 (5 bases). Between the trimmed V and J ends, which lost 7 bases and 11 bases, there was a span of 17 bases. CDR3 length: 12 residues. Germline V gene data show CDR1 as MDHEN and CDR2 as SYDVKM. CDR3 nucleotides: TGTGCCAGCAAGTATACGGGGGGTAGTGCTTTCTTT. Translating gives CASKYTGGSAFF.

The chain couples TRBV19 to TRBJ2-7; TRBD1 is a possible D gene (6 bases). CDR1 and CDR2 from the germline V gene are LNHDA and SQIVND (reference sequence). V lost 1 base and J 7 bases, leaving 11 bases between the germline ends. The CDR3 totals 13 residues. The CDR3 DNA sequence: TGTGCCAGTAGTATAGTATCAGGGGAAGAGCAGTACTTC. This translates into CASSIVSGEEQYF.

The gene calls are TRBV3-1 (or the pseudogene TRBV3-2) and TRBJ2-1; no definite D call. Trimming stripped 4 bases from V and 1 base from J, with 11 bases between. Per germline, CDR1 LGHDT and CDR2 YNNKEL (reference sequence). The CDR3 covers 15 residues. The CDR3 is CASSRVDNSYNEQFF. The CDR3 DNA sequence: TGTGCCAGCAGCCGAGTAGACAATTCCTACAATGAGCAGTTCTTC.